The 11 T cell receptor beta chains given below trace back to one sample, sequenced in a study of CD8+ T cells in alopecia areata. Extraction of RNA preceded its reverse transcription into cDNA, which served as the sequencing template. Repertoires were generated with immunoSEQ multiplex PCR, while TCRdb's copy carries only in-frame clones and drops some. The repertoire consists of more than 100,000 clones, with roughly 58% occurring once and the leading ten covering less than 5.5%. This specimen was CD4+ T cells sorted from blood, taken at week 0. Receptors originate from a human donor with alopecia areata.

This clone was counted a few times. The rearrangement links TRBV5-4 to TRBJ2-5, with 9 bases lining up with TRBD1. Germline CDR1 SGHNT, CDR2 YYREEE (reference sequence). V dropped 6 bases and J dropped 7; count of bases not matched to a gene: 7. The CDR3 runs 13 residues. The CDR3, as DNA: TGTGCCAGCACGGACAGGGGCCTCCGGACCCAGTACTTC. Its protein is CASTDRGLRTQYF.

This chain joins TRBV29-1 and TRBJ1-1, with TRBD1 as a possible D gene (5 bases). The CDR3 contains 12 residues. Trimming removed 4 bases at V and 3 bases at J, with 9 bases between. Germline values: CDR1 SQVTM, CDR2 ANQGSEA. CDR3 region: CSVGQSDTEAFF. CDR3 nucleotides: TGCAGCGTTGGACAGTCGGACACTGAAGCTTTCTTT.

This clone has only a few counts. The sample holds other DNA sequences that translate to the same CDR3. The chain is built from TRBV25-1 and TRBJ1-2, with D uncertain. Germline loops: CDR1 MGHDK, CDR2 SYGVNS. V gave up 2 bases and J gave up 2 bases, with 0 bases separating them. The CDR3 extends over 11 amino acids. CDR3 DNA: TGTGCCAGCAGTGAAAACTATGGCTACACCTTC. Translated, it gives CASSENYGYTF.

The table lists this clone with a count of one. This chain uses TRBV28 with TRBJ1-2; D possibly corresponds to TRBD1 (5 bases). The V gene's germline CDR1 is MDHEN and CDR2 SYDVKM. The CDR3 has 12 amino acids. V lost 3 bases to trimming and J lost 5 bases, with 7 bases between them. DNA for the CDR3: TGTGCCAGCAGTTTTAGGGGTTATGGCTACACCTTC. Translating gives CASSFRGYGYTF.

This clone was seen only a few times. Other DNA sequences in this sample translate to the same CDR3. The chain links TRBV9 to TRBJ1-1, with TRBD1 as a possible D gene (6 bases). The CDR3 consists of 15 residues. CDR1 SGDLS and CDR2 YYNGEE come from the germline V gene. V was shortened by 0 bases and J by 2 bases, with 11 bases between the two germline ends. Here the CDR3 DNA reads TGTGCCAGCAGCGTAGAGGGCAGGGGTAACACTGAAGCTTTCTTT. Translated, it gives CASSVEGRGNTEAFF. Variable domain in full (rest from reference TRBV9 and TRBJ1-1): DSGVTQTPKHLITATGQRVTLRCSPRSGDLSVYWYQQSLDQGLQFLIQYYNGEERAKGNILERFSAQQFPDLHSELNLSSLELGDSALYFCASSVEGRGNTEAFFGQGTRLTVV.

The chain links TRBV5-5 to TRBJ2-3, with D possibly TRBD2 on 6 matching bases. The V gene lost 3 bases and the J gene lost 4 bases, with 18 bases spanning the gap. CDR3 size: 16 residues. The germline CDR1 and CDR2 sequences are SGHKS and YYEKEE (reference sequence). CDR3 sequence: CASSSGTPKAADTQYF. The CDR3 DNA reads TGTGCCAGCAGCTCCGGGACTCCAAAGGCCGCAGATACGCAGTATTTT.

The CDR3 is CASSAKAGESNTGELFF. The CDR3 nucleotides read TGTGCCAGCAGCGCCAAGGCGGGAGAGTCGAACACCGGGGAGCTGTTTTTT. The V and J genes are TRBV9 and TRBJ2-2; 7 nucleotides agree with TRBD2. This CDR3 contains 17 residues. Germline CDR1 SGDLS, CDR2 YYNGEE. The V and J ends lost 3 bases and 0 bases, in that order; junction bases with no gene match: 8. Drawing the rest from reference TRBV9 and TRBJ2-2, the complete variable domain is DSGVTQTPKHLITATGQRVTLRCSPRSGDLSVYWYQQSLDQGLQFLIQYYNGEERAKGNILERFSAQQFPDLHSELNLSSLELGDSALYFCASSAKAGESNTGELFFGEGSRLTVL.

This clone was seen more than once but under ten times. The gene calls are TRBV10-3 and TRBJ2-1; TRBD2 is a possible D gene (5 bases). Germline V gives CDR1 ENHRY, CDR2 SYGVKD. The CDR3 contains 12 residues. Trimming took 6 bases from V and 9 from J, leaving 12 bases between them. CDR3 protein: CAISIPRGEQFF. Here the CDR3 DNA reads TGTGCCATCAGCATACCCCGGGGTGAGCAGTTCTTC.

The chain uses TRBV18 and TRBJ2-7; the D call may be TRBD1 or TRBD2 (5 bases each). Trimming left V 2 bases short and J 2 bases short, with 28 bases between. Germline V gene lookup returns CDR1 KGHSH and CDR2 LQKENI. This CDR3 is built from 20 residues. The CDR3, as DNA: TGTGCCAGCTCACCATTTTATGTCGGTGGGGACCGACCTAACCCCTACGAGCAGTACTTC. Protein product: CASSPFYVGGDRPNPYEQYF.

This clone was seen just once. The rearrangement joins TRBV7-3 to TRBJ2-3; D is unclear. CDR3 length: 14 residues. Trimming took 2 bases from V and 4 from J, leaving 10 bases between them. CDR1 and CDR2 from the germline V gene are SGHTA and FQGTGA. The CDR3 loop reads CASSLYSGPDTQYF. In DNA, the CDR3 is TGTGCCAGCAGCTTATATAGTGGGCCAGATACGCAGTATTTT.

The V and J genes are TRBV19 and TRBJ1-4, with D uncertain. V was shortened by 3 bases and J by 8 bases, with 10 bases between the two germline ends. The CDR3 has 13 amino acids. Germline V gene data show CDR1 as LNHDA and CDR2 as SQIVND (reference sequence). The CDR3 nucleotides are TGTGCCAGTAGTATCAGCAGCGGAGAAAAACTGTTTTTT. This sequence encodes CASSISSGEKLFF.